A selection of T cell receptor beta chains follows, all from one sample in a study of T cell repertoires in cytomegalovirus infection. TCRdb re-called the reads through MiXCR, storing one row per CDR3 protein. The table includes fewer than 350,000 distinct CDR3 sequences, more than 8% detected once. Sequenced input: PBMCs. Every receptor here comes from a human donor in good health (CMV status not recorded). Some clones in this sample may be carry-over from other donors' samples. CDR3s include the opening cysteine and the closing phenylalanine or tryptophan. A D gene is named only where the DNA matches it firmly. For some rows the clone size is stated as once, few or many, or as a class when expanded; others skip it.

V gene	J gene	clone size	D gene	CDR3 DNA	CDR3 protein
TRBV28	TRBJ1-1	few	-	TGTGCCAGCAGTTTAATAACTACGAACACTGAAGCTTTCTTT	CASSLITTNTEAFF
TRBV3-1	TRBJ2-1	many	TRBD1	TGTGCCAGCAGCCCCACCCCATCGGGACAGGGGATTAACAATGAGCAGTTCTTC	CASSPTPSGQGINNEQFF
TRBV20-1	TRBJ1-2	many	TRBD1	TGCAGTGCTAGTCTGGCAGGGGGCAGGAACTATGGCTACACCTTC	CSASLAGGRNYGYTF
TRBV19	TRBJ2-7	few	-	TGTGCCAGTACCCGGGGAGACAGGATCGGCGAGCAGTACTTC	CASTRGDRIGEQYF
TRBV25-1	TRBJ1-2	few	-	TGTGCCAGCAGTGATCCCGGGAGGGCGGATGGCTACACCTTC	CASSDPGRADGYTF
TRBV19	TRBJ2-1	few	TRBD2	TGTGCCAGTAGCTGGGGGACTATAGGACCCAATGAGCAGTTCTTC	CASSWGTIGPNEQFF
TRBV18	TRBJ1-2	few	-	TGTGCCAGCTCACCCTCGGGAGGGAAGGGAGCTAACTATGGCTACACCTTC	CASSPSGGKGANYGYTF
TRBV28	TRBJ2-7	many	TRBD2	TGTGCCAGCAGCCTAGGTACTAGCGGGTCCTACGAGCAGTACTTC	CASSLGTSGSYEQYF
TRBV20-1	TRBJ2-3	-	TRBD2	TGCAGTGCTAGAGAAAGGGGTCTAGCGGGGGGAGATACGCAGTATTTT	CSARERGLAGGDTQYF
TRBV24-1	TRBJ2-5	-	-	TGTGCCACCCGGGACGAATTCCAAGAGACCCAGTACTTC	CATRDEFQETQYF
TRBV28	TRBJ1-2	few	TRBD1	TGTGCCAGCAGTTCGGACAGGAATGGCTACACCTTC	CASSSDRNGYTF
TRBV7-6	TRBJ1-2	-	-	TGTGCCAGCAGCTTAGACATGAAATCTAACTATGGCTACACCTTC	CASSLDMKSNYGYTF
TRBV7-2	TRBJ1-6	many	-	TGTGCCAGCAGCTTAATTCTGTGGTCCAGGCTAAAGTCCTCCTATAATTCACCCCTCCACTTT	CASSLILWSRLKSSYNSPLHF
TRBV6-2/TRBV6-3	TRBJ1-2	few	-	TGTGCCAGCAGTTACGGCGGACAAGTAAGCGGCTACACCTTC	CASSYGGQVSGYTF
TRBV12-3/TRBV12-4	TRBJ1-2	many	TRBD1	TGTGCCAGCAATCGAAGACAGGGAGTATATGGCTACACCTTC	CASNRRQGVYGYTF
TRBV5-4	TRBJ2-5	few	-	TGTGCCAGCAGCGTCGTGGGGTGGGAGACCCAGTACTTC	CASSVVGWETQYF
TRBV6-2/TRBV6-3	TRBJ2-2	few	-	TGTGCCAGCAGAAGCTCCGGGACTCGCCTCGGGGAGCTGTTTTTT	CASRSSGTRLGELFF
TRBV7-8	TRBJ1-5	many	TRBD1	TGTGCCAGCAGCACCGGGACAGGGTCTCAGCCCCAGCATTTT	CASSTGTGSQPQHF
TRBV28	TRBJ2-5	few	-	TGTGCCAGCAGTTTATTAGGCTCAATCGTGACCCAGTACTTC	CASSLLGSIVTQYF
TRBV7-6	TRBJ1-1	many	-	TGTGCCAGCAGCTTACGTAGCTTGGGGGACACTGAAGCTTTCTTT	CASSLRSLGDTEAFF
TRBV7-3	TRBJ2-3	few	TRBD1	TGTGCCAGCAGCCACGAGCCCCATGGACAGGGCACAGATACGCAGTATTTT	CASSHEPHGQGTDTQYF
TRBV27	TRBJ2-1	many	TRBD2	TGTGCCAGCGCCCCCCCTCGGAGCGGGAGGAGCAATGAGCAGTTCTTC	CASAPPRSGRSNEQFF
TRBV12-3/TRBV12-4	TRBJ1-2	few	-	TGTGCCAGCAGTCCGCCCTGGCCCGCTAACTATGGCTACACCTTC	CASSPPWPANYGYTF
TRBV18	TRBJ1-3	few	-	TGTGCCAGCAGAGGGGTCCAGAGCTCTGGAAACACCATATATTTT	CASRGVQSSGNTIYF
TRBV6-4	TRBJ2-3	many	TRBD1	TGTGCCAGCAGTATGACAGGGGAAAAAGATACGCAGTATTTT	CASSMTGEKDTQYF
TRBV11-1	TRBJ2-1	few	TRBD1	TGTGCCAGCAGCTTAGTGGGGACAGGGGTTAACAATGAGCAGTTCTTC	CASSLVGTGVNNEQFF
TRBV7-2	TRBJ2-7	many	-	TGTGCCAGCAGCTTAGGGTATCAGGGTAGGCAGTACTTC	CASSLGYQGRQYF
TRBV7-2	TRBJ1-1	few	-	TGTGCCAGCAGCTTAGTAGGTCCTGGGGGCGCTTTCTTT	CASSLVGPGGAFF
TRBV14	TRBJ1-1	-	-	TGTGCCAGCAGCCAATTCGGTGGAGAAGCTTTCTTT	CASSQFGGEAFF
TRBV7-2	TRBJ2-3	many	-	TGTGCCAGCAGCTCGCCGCGGGGGCGCCAGGGAGATACGCAGTATTTT	CASSSPRGRQGDTQYF
TRBV4-3	TRBJ2-4	many	TRBD2	TGCGCCAGCAGCCAAACGGGAGGTGGCAACCAAAACATTCAGTACTTC	CASSQTGGGNQNIQYF
TRBV6-2/TRBV6-3	TRBJ1-2	many	TRBD1	TGTGCCAGCAACCCCCGGGGACAGGGCGACTATGGCTACACCTTC	CASNPRGQGDYGYTF
TRBV29-1	TRBJ2-7	few	-	TGCAGCGTTGGGGACTACGAGCAGTACTTC	CSVGDYEQYF
TRBV7-9	TRBJ2-3	few	TRBD1	TGTGCCAGCAGGTCCCGGGACAGCCTCCTTCCGGATACGCAGTATTTT	CASRSRDSLLPDTQYF
TRBV19	TRBJ2-5	few	-	TGTGCCAGTAGTACTTCTCGGGGAGCTCCCCAGTACTTC	CASSTSRGAPQYF
TRBV7-9	TRBJ2-7	few	-	TGTGCCAGCAGCCACCAGGCCTACGAGCAGTACTTC	CASSHQAYEQYF
TRBV4-3	TRBJ1-1	-	-	TGCGCCAGCAGCCCCCACGGCGGGGGGAGAGACGAACAAGCTTTCTTT	CASSPHGGGRDEQAFF
TRBV28	TRBJ2-5	few	-	TGTGCCAGCATGGGTCGAAGCCAAGAGACCCAGTACTTC	CASMGRSQETQYF
TRBV12-5	TRBJ1-2	-	TRBD1	TGTGCTAGCCTCCTCGGACAGGGGGCGTATGGCTACACCTTC	CASLLGQGAYGYTF
TRBV19	TRBJ1-5	few	-	TGTGCCAGTAAGTGGTCCTCGAGGAGCAATCAGCCCCAGCATTTT	CASKWSSRSNQPQHF
TRBV7-9	TRBJ2-3	many	TRBD2	TGTGCCAGCAGCGACCCGGGACTAGCGGACTCGTTGTCAGATACGCAGTATTTT	CASSDPGLADSLSDTQYF
TRBV6-1	TRBJ2-7	few	-	TGTGCCAGCAGTTTGGAAGGACAGCCCTCCTACGAGCAGTACTTC	CASSLEGQPSYEQYF
TRBV11-2	TRBJ2-5	few	-	TGTGCCAGCAGCTTAGATTCCGGGGGCAAAGAGACCCAGTACTTC	CASSLDSGGKETQYF
TRBV5-5	TRBJ2-7	many	-	TGTGCCAGCAGCTTGAGGAGCGTGTACGAGCAGTACTTC	CASSLRSVYEQYF
TRBV10-3	TRBJ1-5	many	-	TGTGCCATCAGTGAGGCAGGTAATCAGCCCCAGCATTTT	CAISEAGNQPQHF
TRBV10-3	TRBJ2-3	few	-	TGTGCCATCAGTGAGTCTTTCGGGTCTAATACGCAGTATTTT	CAISESFGSNTQYF
TRBV27	TRBJ1-1	-	-	TGTGCCAGCAGTCCACACATCAGGGTCACTGAAGCTTTCTTT	CASSPHIRVTEAFF
TRBV4-1	TRBJ2-7	few	TRBD2	TGCGCCAGCAGCCAATCCGGGACTAGCTCCTACGAGCAGTACTTC	CASSQSGTSSYEQYF
TRBV7-3	TRBJ1-1	many	-	TGTGCCAGCAGCTTAATCGGGTCAGGTGAAGCTTTCTTT	CASSLIGSGEAFF